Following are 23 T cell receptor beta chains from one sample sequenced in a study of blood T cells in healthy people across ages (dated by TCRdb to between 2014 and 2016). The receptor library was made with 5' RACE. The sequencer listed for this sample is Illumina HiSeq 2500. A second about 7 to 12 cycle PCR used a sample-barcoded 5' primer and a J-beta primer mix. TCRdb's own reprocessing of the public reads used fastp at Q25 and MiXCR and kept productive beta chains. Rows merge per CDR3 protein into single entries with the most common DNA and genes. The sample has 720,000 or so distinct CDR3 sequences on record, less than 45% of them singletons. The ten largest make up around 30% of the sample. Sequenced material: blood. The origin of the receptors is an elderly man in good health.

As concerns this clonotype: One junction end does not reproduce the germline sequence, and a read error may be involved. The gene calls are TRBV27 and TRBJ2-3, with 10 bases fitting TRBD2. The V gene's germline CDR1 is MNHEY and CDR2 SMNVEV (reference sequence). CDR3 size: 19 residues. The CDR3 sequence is CAGSLSRLAGETSTDTQYF. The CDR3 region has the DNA TGTGCCGGCAGTTTATCGCGGCTAGCGGGAGAGACTTCCACAGATACGCAGTATTTT.

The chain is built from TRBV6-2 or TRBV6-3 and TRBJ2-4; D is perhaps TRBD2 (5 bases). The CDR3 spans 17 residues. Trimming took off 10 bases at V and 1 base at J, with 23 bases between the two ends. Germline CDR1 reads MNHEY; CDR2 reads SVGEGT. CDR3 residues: CATVRAAAPSAKNIQYF. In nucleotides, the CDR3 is TGTGCCACCGTAAGGGCCGCCGCCCCTAGCGCCAAAAACATTCAGTACTTC.

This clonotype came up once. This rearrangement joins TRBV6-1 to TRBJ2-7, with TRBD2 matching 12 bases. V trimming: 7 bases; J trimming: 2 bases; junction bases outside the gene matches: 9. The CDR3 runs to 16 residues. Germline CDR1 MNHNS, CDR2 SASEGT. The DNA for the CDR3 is TGTGCCAGCATCCCTAGCGGGGGGGCTAGCCCCTACGAGCAGTACTTC. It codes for CASIPSGGASPYEQYF.

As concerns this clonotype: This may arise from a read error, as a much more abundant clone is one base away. The CDR3 DNA follows: TGTGCCGGCAGCTTTGGGGGGAGGGCCCCCGATGAGCAGTTCTTC. Amino acids: CAGSFGGRAPDEQFF. The chain combines TRBV7-2 with TRBJ2-1; 7 bases map to TRBD2. CDR1 and CDR2 from the germline V gene are SGHTA and FQGNSA. CDR3 length: 15 amino acids.

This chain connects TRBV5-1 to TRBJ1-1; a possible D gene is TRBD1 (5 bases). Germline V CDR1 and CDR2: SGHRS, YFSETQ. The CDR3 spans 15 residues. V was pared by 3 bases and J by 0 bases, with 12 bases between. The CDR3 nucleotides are TGCGCCAGCAGCTCCCTTGGGGGGATGAACACTGAAGCTTTCTTT. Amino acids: CASSSLGGMNTEAFF.

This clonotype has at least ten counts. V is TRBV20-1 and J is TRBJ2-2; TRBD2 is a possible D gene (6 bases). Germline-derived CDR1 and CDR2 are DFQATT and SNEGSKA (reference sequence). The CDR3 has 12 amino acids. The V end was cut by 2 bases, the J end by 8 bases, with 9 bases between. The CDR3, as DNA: TGCAGTGCTAGACTGGCGGGAGGGGAGCTGTTTTTT. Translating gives CSARLAGGELFF.

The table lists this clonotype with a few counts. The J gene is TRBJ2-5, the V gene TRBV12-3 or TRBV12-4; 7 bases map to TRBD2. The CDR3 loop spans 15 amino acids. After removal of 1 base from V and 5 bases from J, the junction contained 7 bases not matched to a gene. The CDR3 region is CASSLEGGGVETQYF. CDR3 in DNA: TGTGCCAGCAGTTTAGAAGGCGGGGGAGTCGAGACCCAGTACTTC.

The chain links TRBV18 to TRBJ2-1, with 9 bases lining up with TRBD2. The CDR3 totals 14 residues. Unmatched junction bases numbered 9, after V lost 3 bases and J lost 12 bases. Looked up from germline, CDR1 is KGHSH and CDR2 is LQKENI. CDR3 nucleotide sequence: TGTGCCAGCTCACCCGGCGGGGGTAGCGGGAGGCAGTTCTTC. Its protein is CASSPGGGSGRQFF.

This chain's CDR3 is CSVEGTGTGVIETQYF. The CDR3 DNA reads TGCAGCGTTGAAGGAACCGGGACAGGGGTCATAGAGACCCAGTACTTC. The chain couples TRBV29-1 to TRBJ2-5; TRBD1 agrees at 10 bases. The CDR3 runs 16 residues. V dropped 1 base and J dropped 4; count of bases not matched to a gene: 9. Germline CDR1 is SQVTM and CDR2 is ANQGSEA.

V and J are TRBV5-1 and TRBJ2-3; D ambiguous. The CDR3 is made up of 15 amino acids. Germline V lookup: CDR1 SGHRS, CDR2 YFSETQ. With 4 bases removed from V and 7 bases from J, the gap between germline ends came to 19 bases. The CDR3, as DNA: TGCGCCAGCAGCGAAGGACGGAACCAGCCAAATACGCAGTATTTT. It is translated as CASSEGRNQPNTQYF.

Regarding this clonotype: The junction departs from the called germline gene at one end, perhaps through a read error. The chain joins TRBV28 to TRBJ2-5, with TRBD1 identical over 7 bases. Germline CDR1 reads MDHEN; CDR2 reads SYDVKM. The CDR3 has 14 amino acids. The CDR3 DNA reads TGTGCCCGCAGTCCCGGGGACAGCCAAGAGACCCAGTACTTC. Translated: CARSPGDSQETQYF.

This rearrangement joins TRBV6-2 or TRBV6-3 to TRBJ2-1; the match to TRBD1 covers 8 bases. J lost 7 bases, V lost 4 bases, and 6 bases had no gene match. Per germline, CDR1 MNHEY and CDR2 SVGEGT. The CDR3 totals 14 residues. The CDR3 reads CASSLDRVTNEQFF. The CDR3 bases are TGTGCCAGCAGTTTGGACAGGGTCACGAATGAGCAGTTCTTC.

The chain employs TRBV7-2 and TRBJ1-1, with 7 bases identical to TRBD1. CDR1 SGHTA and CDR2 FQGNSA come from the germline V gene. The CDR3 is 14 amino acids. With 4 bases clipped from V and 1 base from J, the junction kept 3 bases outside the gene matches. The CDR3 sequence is CASSSDRANTEAFF. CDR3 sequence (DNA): TGTGCCAGCAGCTCTGACAGGGCGAACACTGAAGCTTTCTTT.

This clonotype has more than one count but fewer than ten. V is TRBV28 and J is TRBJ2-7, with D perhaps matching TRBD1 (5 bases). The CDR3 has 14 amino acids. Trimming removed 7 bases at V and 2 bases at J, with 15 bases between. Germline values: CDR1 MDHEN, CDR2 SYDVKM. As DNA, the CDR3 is TGTGCCAGCACCCCTTCCGGACAAGCCTACGAGCAGTACTTC. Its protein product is CASTPSGQAYEQYF. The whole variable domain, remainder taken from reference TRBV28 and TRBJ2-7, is DVKVTQSSRYLVKRTGEKVFLECVQDMDHENMFWYRQDPGLGLRLIYFSYDVKMKEKGDIPEGYSVSREKKERFSLILESASTNQTSMYLCASTPSGQAYEQYFGPGTRLTVT.

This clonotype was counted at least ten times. The CDR3 is CASSSNSYEQYF. In DNA form, the CDR3 reads TGTGCCAGCAGCTCCAACTCCTACGAGCAGTACTTC. The V and J genes are TRBV7-2 and TRBJ2-7, with D unresolved. There are 12 residues in the CDR3. Trimming removed 4 bases from V and 0 bases from J, with 4 bases in between. Germline loops: CDR1 SGHTA, CDR2 FQGNSA.

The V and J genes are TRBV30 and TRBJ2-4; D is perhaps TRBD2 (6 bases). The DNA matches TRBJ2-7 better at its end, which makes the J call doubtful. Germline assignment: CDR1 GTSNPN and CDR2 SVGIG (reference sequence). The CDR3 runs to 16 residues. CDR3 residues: CAWSEERGFLPYEQYF. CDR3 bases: TGTGCCTGGAGTGAAGAACGGGGGTTTTTACCCTACGAGCAGTACTTC.

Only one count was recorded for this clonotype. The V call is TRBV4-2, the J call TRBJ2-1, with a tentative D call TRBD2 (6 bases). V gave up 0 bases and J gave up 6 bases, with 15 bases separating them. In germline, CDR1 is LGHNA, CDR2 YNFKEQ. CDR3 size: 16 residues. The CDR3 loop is CASSQEGRGIGNEQFF. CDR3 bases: TGTGCCAGCAGCCAAGAGGGACGGGGGATAGGCAATGAGCAGTTCTTC.

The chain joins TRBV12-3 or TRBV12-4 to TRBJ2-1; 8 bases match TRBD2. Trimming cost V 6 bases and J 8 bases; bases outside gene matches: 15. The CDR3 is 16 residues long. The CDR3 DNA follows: TGTGCCAGCAGCCCCCAAATTGGCGGGGGGTCCTATGAGCAGTTCTTC. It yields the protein CASSPQIGGGSYEQFF.

The CDR3 is CASSVLGTSYEQYF. CDR3 in DNA: TGTGCCAGCAGCGTTCTCGGGACTAGCTACGAGCAGTACTTC. The chain couples TRBV11-1 to TRBJ2-7; TRBD2 agrees at 8 bases. Germline V gene sequence: CDR1 SGHAT, CDR2 FQDESV (reference sequence). The CDR3 is 14 residues long. V trimming: 5 bases; J trimming: 3 bases; junction bases outside the gene matches: 6.

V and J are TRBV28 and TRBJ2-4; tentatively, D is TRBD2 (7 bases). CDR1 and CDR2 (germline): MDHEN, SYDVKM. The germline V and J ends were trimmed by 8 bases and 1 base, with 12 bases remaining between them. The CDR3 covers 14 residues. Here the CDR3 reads CASRGAGAKNIQYF. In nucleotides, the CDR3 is TGTGCCAGCCGGGGGGCGGGGGCCAAAAACATTCAGTACTTC. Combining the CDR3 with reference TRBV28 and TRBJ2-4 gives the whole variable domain DVKVTQSSRYLVKRTGEKVFLECVQDMDHENMFWYRQDPGLGLRLIYFSYDVKMKEKGDIPEGYSVSREKKERFSLILESASTNQTSMYLCASRGAGAKNIQYFGAGTRLSVL.

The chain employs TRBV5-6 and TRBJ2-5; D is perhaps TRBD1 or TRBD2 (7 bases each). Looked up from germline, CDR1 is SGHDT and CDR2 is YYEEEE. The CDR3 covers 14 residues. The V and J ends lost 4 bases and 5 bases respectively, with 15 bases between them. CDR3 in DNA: TGTGCCAGCAGCGAAACAGGGGAGGGGGAGACCCAGTACTTC. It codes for CASSETGEGETQYF.

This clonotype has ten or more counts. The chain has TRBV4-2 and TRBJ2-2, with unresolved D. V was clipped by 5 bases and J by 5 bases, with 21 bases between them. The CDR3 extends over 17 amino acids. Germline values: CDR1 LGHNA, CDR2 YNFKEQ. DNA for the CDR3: TGTGCCAGCAGCGCCCACCCCCGGGCCGACCTTACCGGGGAGCTGTTTTTT. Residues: CASSAHPRADLTGELFF.

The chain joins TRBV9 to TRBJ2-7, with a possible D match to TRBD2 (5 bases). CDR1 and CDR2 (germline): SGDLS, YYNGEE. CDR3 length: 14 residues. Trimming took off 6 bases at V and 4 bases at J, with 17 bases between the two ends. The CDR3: CASNPEGKGYEQYF. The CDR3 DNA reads TGTGCCAGCAACCCTGAGGGTAAAGGTTACGAGCAGTACTTC.